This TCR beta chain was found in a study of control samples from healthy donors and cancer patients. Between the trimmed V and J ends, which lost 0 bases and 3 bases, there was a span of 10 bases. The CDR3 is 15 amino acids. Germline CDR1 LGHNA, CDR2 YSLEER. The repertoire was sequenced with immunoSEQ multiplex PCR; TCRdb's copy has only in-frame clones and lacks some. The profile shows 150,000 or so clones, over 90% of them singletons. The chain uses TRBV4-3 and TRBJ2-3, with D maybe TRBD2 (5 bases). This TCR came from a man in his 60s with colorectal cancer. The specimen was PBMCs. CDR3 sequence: CASSQERGFTDTQYF. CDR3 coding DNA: TGCGCCAGCAGCCAAGAGCGAGGGTTTACAGATACGCAGTATTTT.